The rows below give T cell receptor beta chains drawn from one sample of a study of blood T cell repertoires in COVID-19. The repertoire was sequenced with immunoSEQ multiplex PCR; TCRdb's copy has only in-frame clones and lacks some. The table lists 95,000 to 150,000 clones, around four fifths of them singletons. The sample was peripheral blood. The source is a man aged 60 to 69 with acute or convalescent COVID-19. CDR3s include the opening cysteine and the closing phenylalanine or tryptophan. The D gene is left open where the match is weak. Clone sizes are given selectively: once, few, many, or a class where the clone is expanded.

>TRBD1|TRBV24-1|NA|TRBJ1-2
CATSDPTGFSGYTF
TGTGCCACCAGTGACCCGACAGGGTTCAGTGGCTACACCTTC
>TRBD2|TRBV5-1|once|TRBJ2-5
CASSLAFRTSGTKETQYF
TGCGCCAGCAGCTTGGCCTTTCGGACTAGCGGTACGAAGGAGACCCAGTACTTC
>TRBD1|TRBV27|few|TRBJ1-6
CASKLDRGYNSPLHF
TGTGCCAGCAAACTGGACAGGGGCTATAATTCACCCCTCCACTTT
>NA|TRBV10-3|NA|TRBJ1-2
CAISENLQGNYGYTF
TGTGCCATCAGTGAGAATCTACAGGGCAACTATGGCTACACCTTC
>TRBD2|TRBV7-2|NA|TRBJ2-2
CASSLGAGGPLVGELFF
TGTGCCAGCAGCTTAGGAGCGGGAGGGCCCCTTGTCGGGGAGCTGTTTTTT
>TRBD1|TRBV2|NA|TRBJ1-1
CASTLLGQRNTEAFF
TGTGCCAGCACTCTTTTGGGACAGAGGAACACTGAAGCTTTCTTT
>NA|TRBV19|NA|TRBJ1-1
CASSATRGTEAFF
TGTGCCAGTAGTGCGACAAGGGGGACTGAAGCTTTCTTT
>TRBD2|TRBV6-1|NA|TRBJ2-2
CASSEDAGGTGELFF
TGTGCCAGCAGTGAAGATGCGGGAGGGACCGGGGAGCTGTTTTTT
>NA|TRBV5-4|once|TRBJ2-7
CASSKGSPTYEQYF
TGTGCCAGCAGCAAAGGGAGCCCTACCTACGAGCAGTACTTC
>TRBD1|TRBV6-6|NA|TRBJ1-5
CASSYGTENQPQHF
TGTGCCAGCAGTTACGGGACAGAGAATCAGCCCCAGCATTTT
>NA|TRBV10-3|few|TRBJ1-3
CAVQGGNTIYF
TGTGCCGTCCAGGGGGGAAACACCATATATTTT
>NA|TRBV5-4|NA|TRBJ2-7
CASSPDPGNEQYF
TGTGCCAGCAGCCCTGACCCGGGGAACGAGCAGTACTTC
>TRBD1|TRBV7-9|NA|TRBJ1-2
CASSSQGARNGYTF
TGTGCCAGCAGCTCCCAGGGGGCGCGTAATGGCTACACCTTC
>TRBD2|TRBV15|NA|TRBJ2-1
CATSRPGRSGRSYEQFF
TGTGCCACCAGCAGACCGGGTCGCAGCGGGAGATCTTATGAGCAGTTCTTC
>TRBD2|TRBV3-1/TRBV3-2|NA|TRBJ2-3
CASSPTGGPDTQYF
TGTGCCAGCAGCCCAACGGGGGGGCCAGATACGCAGTATTTT